The rows below give T cell receptor beta chains drawn from one sample of a study of response to subunit inactivated influenza vaccine. Via MiXCR, TCRdb re-called the RT-PCR reads, giving one row per CDR3 protein. The data contain 600,000 to 700,000 distinct CDR3 sequences, approximately 14% of them seen just once; the ten biggest clones take up less than 8.5%. Sequenced material: PBMCs from blood, taken less than 15 days before vaccination. Receptors were obtained from a man between 45 and 60 years old who received an inactivated influenza vaccine. Both conserved end residues are part of each CDR3. The D gene is left open where the match is weak. Size values are once, few and many counts, or a class for expanded clones, and some rows have none.

clone_size	d_call	v_call	j_call	cdr3_aa	cdr3_nt
NA	NA	TRBV6-1	TRBJ2-1	CASSAAGNFHNEQFF	TGTGCCAGCAGCGCGGCAGGAAACTTTCACAATGAGCAGTTCTTC
many	NA	TRBV9	TRBJ2-7	CASSVGLANTYEQYF	TGTGCCAGCAGCGTAGGTCTAGCGAATACCTACGAGCAGTACTTC
NA	NA	TRBV28	TRBJ1-2	CASSLWERYYGYTF	TGTGCCAGCAGTTTATGGGAGCGATACTATGGCTACACCTTC
NA	TRBD1	TRBV12-3/TRBV12-4	TRBJ2-3	CASSQTGGRGTDTQYF	TGTGCCAGCAGTCAAACAGGGGGACGGGGCACAGATACGCAGTATTTT
few	TRBD2	TRBV9	TRBJ2-1	CASSVSGSGHNEQFF	TGTGCCAGCAGCGTCAGCGGGAGTGGCCACAATGAGCAGTTCTTC
many	TRBD1	TRBV7-9	TRBJ2-7	CASSPRTGSYEQYF	TGTGCCAGCAGCCCAAGGACAGGGTCCTACGAGCAGTACTTC
few	NA	TRBV20-1	TRBJ2-7	CSARDGATYEQYF	TGCAGTGCTAGGGACGGCGCTACCTACGAGCAGTACTTC
NA	NA	TRBV18	TRBJ2-1	CASSPPKGLSYNEQFF	TGTGCCAGCTCACCACCGAAGGGTCTCTCCTACAATGAGCAGTTCTTC
NA	NA	TRBV10-2	TRBJ2-1	CASSEPGLNNEQFF	TGCGCCAGCAGTGAGCCGGGACTCAACAATGAGCAGTTCTTC
few	NA	TRBV20-1	TRBJ1-1	CSAREWGARGTEAFF	TGCAGTGCTAGAGAATGGGGGGCGCGGGGCACTGAAGCTTTCTTT
NA	TRBD1	TRBV5-1	TRBJ1-1	CASSAQTGTNTEAFF	TGCGCCAGCAGCGCCCAGACAGGGACGAACACTGAAGCTTTCTTT
NA	NA	TRBV11-2	TRBJ1-1	CASSFFRLTARILDTEAFF	TGTGCCAGCAGCTTTTTTCGATTAACAGCCCGGATCTTGGACACTGAAGCTTTCTTT
NA	NA	TRBV3-1	TRBJ2-7	CASGWTASYEQYF	TGTGCCAGCGGATGGACGGCCTCCTACGAGCAGTACTTC
few	TRBD2	TRBV12-3/TRBV12-4	TRBJ2-1	CASSLTSTEQFF	TGTGCCAGCAGTTTGACTAGCACTGAGCAGTTCTTC
few	TRBD2	TRBV5-5	TRBJ2-3	CASRRTSGGSDTQYF	TGTGCCAGCAGACGGACTAGCGGGGGGTCAGATACGCAGTATTTT
many	NA	TRBV28	TRBJ2-7	CASSLRGPSSYEQYF	TGTGCCAGCAGTTTGAGGGGCCCGAGCTCCTACGAGCAGTACTTC
few	TRBD2	TRBV28	TRBJ2-3	CASSELAGGLTDTQYF	TGTGCCAGCAGTGAACTAGCGGGGGGCCTCACAGATACGCAGTATTTT
NA	NA	TRBV5-1	TRBJ2-3	CASSLAGSQGDTQYF	TGCGCCAGCAGCTTGGCCGGGTCCCAGGGGGATACGCAGTATTTT
few	NA	TRBV7-9	TRBJ2-2	CASSSRGLPGELFF	TGTGCCAGCAGCTCTAGAGGGCTCCCCGGGGAGCTGTTTTTT
NA	NA	TRBV24-1	TRBJ2-1	CATGPQGGEQFF	TGTGCCACCGGCCCCCAGGGCGGTGAGCAGTTCTTC
NA	NA	TRBV7-2	TRBJ2-3	CASSNVPEDSTDTQYF	TGTGCCAGCAGCAATGTCCCAGAGGACAGCACAGATACGCAGTATTTT
NA	NA	TRBV5-1	TRBJ2-7	CASSLSPGARATEQYF	TGCGCCAGCAGCTTGAGCCCAGGGGCGCGGGCTACGGAGCAGTACTTC
NA	NA	TRBV11-2	TRBJ1-6	CASSLHRIDGIGPGSPLHF	TGTGCCAGCAGCTTACATCGAATCGACGGTATAGGACCGGGATCACCCCTCCACTTT
NA	NA	TRBV7-2	TRBJ2-7	CASSRDSTSTLSYEQYF	TGTGCCAGCAGCCGAGACTCAACTAGTACCCTCTCCTACGAGCAGTACTTC
once	NA	TRBV6-2/TRBV6-3	TRBJ2-1	CASSYSVAVQFF	TGTGCCAGCAGTTACTCGGTGGCGGTGCAGTTCTTC
few	TRBD1	TRBV6-1	TRBJ2-1	CASTQRQGRLGYNEQFF	TGTGCCAGCACTCAAAGACAGGGACGTTTAGGGTACAATGAGCAGTTCTTC
NA	TRBD1	TRBV7-2	TRBJ2-3	CASSLARTGADTQYF	TGTGCCAGCAGCTTAGCGAGGACAGGGGCAGATACGCAGTATTTT
NA	NA	TRBV6-2/TRBV6-3	TRBJ2-1	CASSLNLNRLVRHEQFF	TGTGCCAGCAGTCTTAACCTTAATCGACTAGTTCGGCATGAGCAGTTCTTC
NA	NA	TRBV10-2	TRBJ1-4	CASSESNQDRGNEKLFF	TGCGCCAGCAGTGAGTCGAACCAGGACAGAGGGAATGAAAAACTGTTTTTT
many	NA	TRBV4-3	TRBJ2-1	CASSREPSVSYNEQFF	TGCGCCAGCAGCCGCGAACCTAGCGTCTCCTACAATGAGCAGTTCTTC
few	NA	TRBV7-2	TRBJ1-2	CASSLQGILYGYTF	TGTGCCAGCAGCTTACAGGGTATCCTTTATGGCTACACCTTC
NA	NA	TRBV29-1	TRBJ2-5	CSVVGQQETQYF	TGCAGCGTTGTCGGTCAGCAAGAGACCCAGTACTTC
NA	NA	TRBV12-3/TRBV12-4	TRBJ1-2	CASSLGAGNNYGYTF	TGTGCCAGCAGCTTAGGGGCAGGGAATAACTATGGCTACACCTTC
few	TRBD1	TRBV5-1	TRBJ2-3	CASSFIGQGAVLGTDTQYF	TGCGCCAGCAGCTTCATCGGACAGGGGGCTGTTTTGGGGACAGATACGCAGTATTTT
many	TRBD1	TRBV12-3/TRBV12-4	TRBJ2-7	CASSFARGSYEQYF	TGTGCCAGCAGTTTTGCCAGGGGGTCCTACGAGCAGTACTTC
NA	NA	TRBV3-1	TRBJ1-1	CASTTGGRAFF	TGTGCCAGCACCACGGGGGGACGGGCTTTCTTT
many	TRBD2	TRBV7-2	TRBJ2-3	CASSPGLAGVGDTQYF	TGTGCCAGCAGCCCGGGACTAGCGGGGGTTGGAGATACGCAGTATTTT
NA	TRBD2	TRBV14	TRBJ2-7	CASSQVRGARDF	TGTGCCAGCAGCCAAGTGCGGGGGGCACGGGACTTC
many	TRBD2	TRBV20-1	TRBJ2-1	CSARTSEVGDRRQFF	TGCAGTGCGAGGACTAGTGAGGTGGGGGATCGGCGGCAGTTCTTC
NA	NA	TRBV12-3/TRBV12-4	TRBJ1-1	CASSYSARAFF	TGTGCCAGCAGTTACTCGGCAAGAGCTTTCTTT
few	TRBD2	TRBV12-3/TRBV12-4	TRBJ2-1	CASSSGTSENEQFF	TGTGCCAGCAGTTCCGGGACTAGCGAGAATGAGCAGTTCTTC
NA	NA	TRBV10-3	TRBJ2-3	CAIKILGTDTQYF	TGTGCCATCAAGATACTGGGCACAGATACGCAGTATTTT
NA	NA	TRBV18	TRBJ2-1	CASSPPSHPGNEQFF	TGTGCCAGCTCACCACCGTCCCACCCCGGCAATGAGCAGTTCTTC
many	TRBD2	TRBV7-7	TRBJ2-5	CASSFGTSGSGETQYF	TGTGCCAGCAGCTTTGGGACTAGCGGGAGCGGAGAGACCCAGTACTTC
NA	NA	TRBV6-1	TRBJ2-6	CASSEAQGFSGANVLTF	TGTGCCAGCAGTGAAGCGCAGGGATTCTCTGGGGCCAACGTCCTGACTTTC
few	NA	TRBV11-1	TRBJ1-1	CASSLSLSVPEAFF	TGTGCCAGCAGCTTAAGCTTAAGCGTCCCTGAAGCTTTCTTT
NA	TRBD2	TRBV7-2	TRBJ2-3	CASSLVASGRPDTQYF	TGTGCCAGCAGCTTAGTCGCTAGCGGGAGACCAGATACGCAGTATTTT
many	NA	TRBV29-1	TRBJ1-1	CSVGSRMNTEAFF	TGCAGCGTTGGGTCAAGAATGAACACTGAAGCTTTCTTT
few	NA	TRBV5-1	TRBJ2-2	CASSFSGAGASGELFF	TGCGCCAGCAGCTTCTCGGGGGCTGGGGCATCCGGGGAGCTGTTTTTT